This entry features one TCR beta chain sequence. The target antigen is unknown. The sample comes from a study of cytotoxic CD8 clonotypes in ibrutinib-treated CLL. Turning to the study itself: Sequencing produced an average of approximately 230,000 productive templates and tens of thousands of productive rearrangements per sample.

CDR1 and CDR2 from the germline V gene are SGDLS and YYNGEE. This CDR3 has 14 amino acids. Notes on the study in general: Investigators sampled sustained-remission and progressing patients at differing times. Clonality correlated strongly with circulating CD8+ T cells and exceeded age-matched healthy donors at baseline.

TCR beta libraries used roughly 1.8 micrograms of DNA from cryopreserved PBMCs. Generated by immunoSEQ multiplex PCR, the TCRdb table keeps only in-frame clones and is missing some. The sample holds about 150,000 clones, about three quarters seen once. The material was PBMCs, obtained after 24 months of ibrutinib treatment. This TCR was sampled from a human donor with chronic lymphocytic leukemia. This chain connects TRBV9 to TRBJ2-5; weak D call: TRBD2 (6 bases). The tail of the sequence fits TRBJ2-7 better, so the J call may be wrong. DNA of the CDR3: TGTGCCAGCAGCGGCCGGGGAGGCTCCTACGAGCAGTACTTC. This codes for CASSGRGGSYEQYF.